The rows below give T cell receptor beta chains drawn from one sample of a study of radiotherapy plus CTLA-4 blockade in lung cancer. The data were produced by immunoSEQ multiplex PCR, yet TCRdb's version contains in-frame clones alone and is incomplete. The repertoire has 85,000 to 90,000 clones, about two thirds of them found once; the top ten carry 11% to 15%. Material: peripheral blood, obtained from a patient treated with radiotherapy plus ipilimumab. The receptor source for this set is a human donor with non-small cell lung cancer that progressed on radiotherapy plus ipilimumab. CDR3s include the opening cysteine and the closing phenylalanine or tryptophan. D genes are given only for firm matches. Rows may omit the clone size; those that give it use once, few, many or a size class.

v_gene: TRBV30; j_gene: TRBJ1-3; abundance: -; d_gene: -; CDR3aa: CAWLTAGFSGNTIYF; CDR3nt: TGTGCCTGGTTAACGGCAGGCTTCTCTGGAAACACCATATATTTT
v_gene: TRBV9; j_gene: TRBJ2-5; abundance: few; d_gene: -; CDR3aa: CASSASNRVWETQYF; CDR3nt: TGTGCCAGCAGCGCCAGTAACAGGGTTTGGGAGACCCAGTACTTC
v_gene: TRBV6-5; j_gene: TRBJ2-3; abundance: -; d_gene: -; CDR3aa: CASKDPSTDTQYF; CDR3nt: TGTGCCAGCAAGGATCCTAGCACAGATACGCAGTATTTT
v_gene: TRBV15; j_gene: TRBJ1-5; abundance: -; d_gene: -; CDR3aa: CATSIDTGNQPQHF; CDR3nt: TGTGCCACCAGCATAGACACAGGGAATCAGCCCCAGCATTTT
v_gene: TRBV7-2; j_gene: TRBJ2-3; abundance: -; d_gene: TRBD2; CDR3aa: CASSLGGGGGDTQYF; CDR3nt: TGTGCCAGCAGCTTAGGCGGGGGTGGTGGCGATACGCAGTATTTT
v_gene: TRBV7-9; j_gene: TRBJ2-1; abundance: -; d_gene: -; CDR3aa: CASSFDNNEQFF; CDR3nt: TGTGCCAGCAGCTTTGACAACAACGAGCAGTTCTTC
v_gene: TRBV4-3; j_gene: TRBJ1-3; abundance: -; d_gene: -; CDR3aa: CASSQDRQSSGNTIYF; CDR3nt: TGCGCCAGCAGCCAAGATCGGCAGAGCTCTGGAAACACCATATATTTT
v_gene: TRBV6-1; j_gene: TRBJ2-1; abundance: few; d_gene: TRBD2; CDR3aa: CASSGGTSGALFNEQFF; CDR3nt: TGTGCCAGCAGTGGTGGGACTAGCGGGGCCCTTTTTAATGAGCAGTTCTTC
v_gene: TRBV7-6; j_gene: TRBJ2-1; abundance: -; d_gene: -; CDR3aa: CASSLEAQGSYNEQFF; CDR3nt: TGTGCCAGCAGCTTAGAGGCTCAGGGTTCCTACAATGAGCAGTTCTTC
v_gene: TRBV7-8; j_gene: TRBJ2-5; abundance: -; d_gene: -; CDR3aa: CASSLDPGSGGTQYF; CDR3nt: TGTGCCAGCAGCTTAGATCCGGGCTCCGGAGGGACCCAGTACTTC
v_gene: TRBV2; j_gene: TRBJ1-4; abundance: -; d_gene: TRBD1; CDR3aa: CASSPGTGINEKLFF; CDR3nt: TGTGCCAGCAGTCCAGGGACAGGGATTAATGAAAAACTGTTTTTT
v_gene: TRBV4-1; j_gene: TRBJ2-1; abundance: once; d_gene: -; CDR3aa: CASSQASQVNEQFF; CDR3nt: TGCGCCAGCAGCCAAGCTAGCCAGGTCAATGAGCAGTTCTTC
v_gene: TRBV7-8; j_gene: TRBJ2-3; abundance: few; d_gene: TRBD2; CDR3aa: CASSLSSGSPTDTQYF; CDR3nt: TGTGCCAGCAGCTTATCCAGCGGGAGTCCCACAGATACGCAGTATTTT
v_gene: TRBV28; j_gene: TRBJ2-7; abundance: few; d_gene: TRBD1; CDR3aa: CASSLGTGGGYEQYF; CDR3nt: TGTGCCAGCAGTTTAGGAACAGGGGGTGGCTACGAGCAGTACTTC
v_gene: TRBV7-9; j_gene: TRBJ1-6; abundance: -; d_gene: -; CDR3aa: CASSLVAGDSPLHF; CDR3nt: TGTGCCAGCAGCTTAGTCGCAGGGGATTCACCCCTCCACTTT
v_gene: TRBV4-3; j_gene: TRBJ2-1; abundance: few; d_gene: -; CDR3aa: CASSQVQGIDGEQFF; CDR3nt: TGCGCCAGCAGCCAAGTACAAGGGATTGACGGTGAGCAGTTCTTC
v_gene: TRBV4-1; j_gene: TRBJ1-1; abundance: few; d_gene: -; CDR3aa: CASSQVWGGESTEAFF; CDR3nt: TGCGCCAGCAGCCAAGTTTGGGGAGGGGAGTCGACTGAAGCTTTCTTT
v_gene: TRBV5-1; j_gene: TRBJ2-5; abundance: -; d_gene: TRBD1; CDR3aa: CASGDRAQETQYF; CDR3nt: TGCGCCAGCGGGGACAGGGCCCAGGAGACCCAGTACTTC
v_gene: TRBV2; j_gene: TRBJ1-1; abundance: -; d_gene: -; CDR3aa: CASSETDTEAFF; CDR3nt: TGTGCCAGCAGTGAGACAGATACTGAAGCTTTCTTT
v_gene: TRBV7-2; j_gene: TRBJ2-4; abundance: once; d_gene: -; CDR3aa: CASREGGRNIQYF; CDR3nt: TGTGCCAGCAGAGAAGGGGGGAGAAACATTCAGTACTTC
v_gene: TRBV28; j_gene: TRBJ1-2; abundance: -; d_gene: TRBD1; CDR3aa: CAIPAGQGDYGYTF; CDR3nt: TGTGCCATCCCGGCCGGACAGGGGGACTATGGCTACACCTTC
v_gene: TRBV5-8; j_gene: TRBJ2-2; abundance: -; d_gene: -; CDR3aa: CASSRGRNTGELFF; CDR3nt: TGTGCCAGCAGCCGGGGACGGAACACCGGGGAGCTGTTTTTT
v_gene: TRBV28; j_gene: TRBJ1-4; abundance: -; d_gene: -; CDR3aa: CASSVDGLNEKLFF; CDR3nt: TGTGCCAGCAGTGTTGACGGCCTAAATGAAAAACTGTTTTTT
v_gene: TRBV7-9; j_gene: TRBJ2-5; abundance: -; d_gene: TRBD1; CDR3aa: CASSPGQGETQYF; CDR3nt: TGTGCCAGCAGCCCGGGACAGGGAGAGACCCAGTACTTC
v_gene: TRBV4-1; j_gene: TRBJ2-3; abundance: -; d_gene: -; CDR3aa: CASSRGSAEADTQYF; CDR3nt: TGCGCCAGCAGCCGAGGGAGTGCGGAAGCAGATACGCAGTATTTT
v_gene: TRBV6-1; j_gene: TRBJ1-5; abundance: -; d_gene: -; CDR3aa: CASITQESNQPQHF; CDR3nt: TGTGCCAGCATAACACAGGAAAGCAATCAGCCCCAGCATTTT
v_gene: TRBV10-3; j_gene: TRBJ1-1; abundance: -; d_gene: TRBD1; CDR3aa: CAISTQGANTEAFF; CDR3nt: TGTGCCATCAGTACCCAGGGGGCGAATACTGAAGCTTTCTTT
v_gene: TRBV5-1; j_gene: TRBJ2-3; abundance: -; d_gene: TRBD2; CDR3aa: CASSLTSGSGDTQYF; CDR3nt: TGCGCCAGCAGCTTGACTAGCGGGAGTGGGGATACGCAGTATTTT
v_gene: TRBV5-6; j_gene: TRBJ1-1; abundance: -; d_gene: -; CDR3aa: CASSLRMGVNTEAFF; CDR3nt: TGTGCCAGCAGCTTGAGGATGGGGGTGAACACTGAAGCTTTCTTT
v_gene: TRBV5-3; j_gene: TRBJ1-2; abundance: -; d_gene: TRBD1; CDR3aa: CARSSIPGQGYGYTF; CDR3nt: TGTGCCAGAAGCTCAATCCCGGGACAGGGATATGGCTACACCTTC
v_gene: TRBV5-5; j_gene: TRBJ2-6; abundance: -; d_gene: -; CDR3aa: CASSLDGSGANVLTF; CDR3nt: TGTGCCAGCAGCTTGGACGGCTCTGGGGCCAACGTCCTGACTTTC
v_gene: TRBV7-3; j_gene: TRBJ1-1; abundance: -; d_gene: -; CDR3aa: CASSSQGFGEAFF; CDR3nt: TGTGCCAGCAGCTCCCAGGGGTTCGGGGAAGCTTTCTTT
v_gene: TRBV7-9; j_gene: TRBJ2-3; abundance: -; d_gene: TRBD2; CDR3aa: CASSLRTSGLTDTQYF; CDR3nt: TGTGCCAGCAGCTTAAGGACTAGCGGACTCACAGATACGCAGTATTTT
v_gene: TRBV5-1; j_gene: TRBJ1-1; abundance: -; d_gene: -; CDR3aa: CASSFGETLNTEAFF; CDR3nt: TGCGCCAGCAGCTTTGGGGAGACCCTGAACACTGAAGCTTTCTTT
v_gene: TRBV30; j_gene: TRBJ1-3; abundance: -; d_gene: TRBD1; CDR3aa: CAWTPGQAGNTIYF; CDR3nt: TGTGCCTGGACGCCGGGACAGGCTGGAAACACCATATATTTT
v_gene: TRBV27; j_gene: TRBJ2-7; abundance: once; d_gene: -; CDR3aa: CASSFGGGIAYEQYF; CDR3nt: TGTGCCAGCAGTTTTGGAGGGGGAATTGCCTACGAGCAGTACTTC
v_gene: TRBV11-2; j_gene: TRBJ2-3; abundance: -; d_gene: -; CDR3aa: CASTSVGPQYF; CDR3nt: TGTGCCAGCACCTCGGTGGGCCCGCAGTATTTT
v_gene: TRBV6-6; j_gene: TRBJ2-3; abundance: -; d_gene: TRBD2; CDR3aa: CASSYSTGGLFDTQYF; CDR3nt: TGTGCCAGCAGTTACTCGACGGGAGGGCTATTTGATACGCAGTATTTT
v_gene: TRBV11-2; j_gene: TRBJ1-1; abundance: -; d_gene: -; CDR3aa: CASSQRDGWSTEAFF; CDR3nt: TGTGCCAGCAGCCAGAGGGACGGTTGGAGCACTGAAGCTTTCTTT
v_gene: TRBV7-8; j_gene: TRBJ1-5; abundance: once; d_gene: TRBD1; CDR3aa: CASSLGGGGQGLNF; CDR3nt: TGTGCCAGCAGCTTAGGAGGTGGTGGACAGGGGTTGAATTTT
v_gene: TRBV10-3; j_gene: TRBJ2-3; abundance: once; d_gene: -; CDR3aa: CATLDTDTQYF; CDR3nt: TGTGCCACCCTGGACACAGATACGCAGTATTTT
v_gene: TRBV9; j_gene: TRBJ2-1; abundance: once; d_gene: TRBD1; CDR3aa: CASSTRGYGVGTGQYNEQFF; CDR3nt: TGTGCCAGCAGCACTCGGGGATATGGGGTCGGGACAGGGCAGTACAATGAGCAGTTCTTC
v_gene: TRBV6-1; j_gene: TRBJ1-5; abundance: once; d_gene: TRBD1; CDR3aa: CASSDGTGGTPQHF; CDR3nt: TGTGCCAGCAGTGACGGGACAGGGGGTACGCCCCAGCATTTT
v_gene: TRBV4-3; j_gene: TRBJ1-4; abundance: once; d_gene: -; CDR3aa: CASSQDVATNEKLFF; CDR3nt: TGCGCCAGCAGCCAAGATGTTGCAACTAATGAAAAACTGTTTTTT
v_gene: TRBV28; j_gene: TRBJ2-3; abundance: -; d_gene: TRBD2; CDR3aa: CASSLGRGGVGTDTQYF; CDR3nt: TGTGCCAGCAGTTTAGGGCGGGGGGGCGTAGGAACAGATACGCAGTATTTT
v_gene: TRBV7-2; j_gene: TRBJ2-7; abundance: -; d_gene: -; CDR3aa: CASSLGTQYEQYF; CDR3nt: TGTGCCAGCAGCCTCGGGACTCAATACGAGCAGTACTTC
v_gene: TRBV7-2; j_gene: TRBJ2-7; abundance: -; d_gene: TRBD1; CDR3aa: CASSYYSGQGYEQYF; CDR3nt: TGTGCCAGCAGCTATTATTCGGGACAGGGCTACGAGCAGTACTTC
v_gene: TRBV28; j_gene: TRBJ2-7; abundance: -; d_gene: -; CDR3aa: CASSLGGGGGEQYF; CDR3nt: TGTGCCAGCAGTTTGGGAGGGGGGGGTGGCGAGCAGTACTTC
v_gene: TRBV28; j_gene: TRBJ2-7; abundance: many; d_gene: -; CDR3aa: CASSSLRGMGEQYF; CDR3nt: TGTGCCAGCAGTTCCCTTAGGGGGATGGGGGAGCAGTACTTC
v_gene: TRBV7-9; j_gene: TRBJ2-1; abundance: -; d_gene: TRBD2; CDR3aa: CASRGTSGFANEQFF; CDR3nt: TGTGCCAGCAGGGGGACTAGCGGGTTTGCCAATGAGCAGTTCTTC
v_gene: TRBV30; j_gene: TRBJ1-2; abundance: -; d_gene: -; CDR3aa: CAWSVHRRYGYTF; CDR3nt: TGTGCCTGGAGTGTACACAGACGCTATGGCTACACCTTC
v_gene: TRBV4-1; j_gene: TRBJ2-2; abundance: -; d_gene: TRBD2; CDR3aa: CASSGFSGRHTGELFF; CDR3nt: TGCGCCAGCAGCGGCTTTAGCGGGAGACACACCGGGGAGCTGTTTTTT
v_gene: TRBV29-1; j_gene: TRBJ1-5; abundance: -; d_gene: TRBD1; CDR3aa: CSAKTGGGNQPQHF; CDR3nt: TGCAGCGCCAAGACAGGGGGCGGCAATCAGCCCCAGCATTTT
v_gene: TRBV4-2; j_gene: TRBJ2-5; abundance: -; d_gene: -; CDR3aa: CASSPWGAVGETQYF; CDR3nt: TGTGCCAGCAGCCCCTGGGGGGCTGTTGGGGAGACCCAGTACTTC
v_gene: TRBV6-6; j_gene: TRBJ1-2; abundance: -; d_gene: -; CDR3aa: CASSPDSGYGYTF; CDR3nt: TGTGCCAGCAGTCCCGACAGCGGATATGGCTACACCTTC
v_gene: TRBV7-9; j_gene: TRBJ2-7; abundance: many; d_gene: -; CDR3aa: CASSLDGREQYF; CDR3nt: TGTGCCAGCAGCTTAGACGGCCGCGAGCAGTACTTC
v_gene: TRBV7-4; j_gene: TRBJ2-2; abundance: -; d_gene: -; CDR3aa: CASSSRETGMNTGELFF; CDR3nt: TGTGCCAGCAGCTCCAGGGAAACAGGTATGAACACCGGGGAGCTGTTTTTT
v_gene: TRBV28; j_gene: TRBJ2-7; abundance: -; d_gene: TRBD1; CDR3aa: CASSLRPGQGSYEQYF; CDR3nt: TGTGCCAGCAGTTTACGACCGGGACAGGGGTCCTACGAGCAGTACTTC